The clone carrying this T cell receptor beta chain occurred many times. Antigen: not known. The data derive from a study of blood T cells in healthy people across ages. Study results and limitations: Correlation between TCR beta diversity and naive T cell percentage was strong.

All donors came from Russia, were Caucasian and healthy, and spanned ages about 6 to 100. Donors gave around 10 milliliters of peripheral blood apiece. A second roughly 6 to 11 cycle PCR used barcoded and J-beta primers. TCRdb recomputed calls from the 5' RACE reads with MiXCR, one row per CDR3 protein. The sample shows about 1.7 million distinct CDR3 sequences, 28% of them seen only once. CDR3 length equals 18 residues. Trimming cost V 0 bases and J 0 bases; bases outside gene matches: 10. In germline, CDR1 is DFQATT, CDR2 SNEGSKA (reference sequence). Sequenced material: blood. The chain has TRBV20-1 and TRBJ2-1; TRBD2 matches 8 bases. This TCR was recovered from a woman aged 25 to 45 in good health. In DNA form, the CDR3 reads TGCAGTGCTAGAGAAATAGCGGGGCTTTCGAGCTCCTACAATGAGCAGTTCTTC. It translates to CSAREIAGLSSSYNEQFF.